This T cell receptor beta chain originates from a study of CD8+ T cells in alopecia areata. With V trimmed by 5 bases and J by 2 bases, 8 bases remained unmatched. Looked up from germline, CDR1 is SQVTM and CDR2 is ANQGSEA. The CDR3 contains 16 residues. As to treatment: oral pan-JAK inhibitor, 5-10 mg twice daily. Following RNA extraction, reverse transcription yielded cDNA that acted as the sequencing template. Here immunoSEQ multiplex PCR was the method, and the copy in TCRdb shows in-frame clones only, minus some. The sample yields 150,000 to 200,000 clones, 60% seen once. The receptor's source is a human donor with alopecia areata. V and J are TRBV29-1 and TRBJ2-5; TRBD2 matches at 13 bases. The sequencing used CD4+ T cells sorted from blood, collected at week 24, from a patient treated with tofacitinib. Here the CDR3 reads CSVRARGLAGQETQYF. The CDR3 nucleotides read TGCAGCGTTCGAGCTAGGGGACTAGCGGGGCAAGAGACCCAGTACTTC.